These T cell receptor beta chains were read from a single sample in a study of cytomegalovirus exposure and HLA in healthy donors. Sequencing was performed with immunoSEQ multiplex PCR; in TCRdb, only in-frame clones are kept and a portion is missing. The sample yields 150,000 to 200,000 clones, almost 85% seen once. Sequenced material: PBMCs. The receptor set was obtained from a boy aged 5-17 years in good health and CMV-seronegative. Both conserved end residues are part of each CDR3. The order of the fields is D gene, V gene, clone size, J gene, CDR3 DNA, CDR3 protein. The D gene is left open where the match is weak. Where a row states a size, it is once, few, many or the class of an expanded clone; other rows omit it.

D: .
V: TRBV5-5
size: .
J: TRBJ1-1
DNA: TGTGCCAGCAGCCTAAGATCCGGGGAGCGGGGAGCGAACACTGAAGCTTTCTTT
CDR3: CASSLRSGERGANTEAFF

D: .
V: TRBV11-2
size: .
J: TRBJ1-1
DNA: TGTGCCAGCAGCTTCGGGGAGAACACTGAAGCTTTCTTT
CDR3: CASSFGENTEAFF

D: .
V: TRBV28
size: few
J: TRBJ1-5
DNA: TGTGCCAGCATCTCCTTGGAGGGGTACAAGCAGCCCCAGCATTTT
CDR3: CASISLEGYKQPQHF

D: TRBD1
V: TRBV6-5
size: .
J: TRBJ1-3
DNA: TGTGCCAGCAGAAAAGGGGGACAGGGGCACACCATATATTTT
CDR3: CASRKGGQGHTIYF

D: .
V: TRBV28
size: .
J: TRBJ2-3
DNA: .
CDR3: CASSSSTSGYTDTQYF

D: .
V: TRBV29-1
size: .
J: TRBJ2-5
DNA: TGCAGCGGGGAGGGTCGGGGGGCTGGGACCCAGTACTTC
CDR3: CSGEGRGAGTQYF

D: .
V: TRBV30
size: .
J: TRBJ2-2
DNA: TGTGCCTGGAGTTCCAGCACGACAGGTCTCACCGGGGAGCTGTTTTTT
CDR3: CAWSSSTTGLTGELFF

D: TRBD2
V: TRBV6-6
size: once
J: TRBJ2-7
DNA: TGTGCCAGCAGTTCCAAGGGGGGGACTAGCTCCTACGAGCAGTACTTC
CDR3: CASSSKGGTSSYEQYF

D: .
V: TRBV14
size: few
J: TRBJ1-5
DNA: TGTGCCAGCAGCCTCCGGGGGAATCAGCCCCAGCATTTT
CDR3: CASSLRGNQPQHF

D: TRBD1
V: TRBV7-2
size: .
J: TRBJ2-7
DNA: TGTGCCAGCAGCCGACGACAGGGGGGGGCCTACGAGCAGTACTTC
CDR3: CASSRRQGGAYEQYF

D: .
V: TRBV6-6
size: .
J: TRBJ1-4
DNA: TGTGCCAGCAGCCTCCCTCAGGGGAATGAAAAACTGTTTTTT
CDR3: CASSLPQGNEKLFF

D: .
V: TRBV28
size: .
J: TRBJ2-7
DNA: TGTGCCAGCAGTCTAAGGGGGAGTGTGTACGAGCAGTACTTC
CDR3: CASSLRGSVYEQYF

D: .
V: TRBV4-1
size: .
J: TRBJ2-3
DNA: TGCGCCAGCAGCCAAGGGCCTAGCACAGATACGCAGTATTTT
CDR3: CASSQGPSTDTQYF

D: .
V: TRBV7-6
size: .
J: TRBJ2-7
DNA: TGTGCCAGCAGTCAAACAGACGGCTCCTACGAGCAGTACTTC
CDR3: CASSQTDGSYEQYF

D: TRBD1
V: TRBV7-2
size: .
J: TRBJ2-3
DNA: TGTGCCAGCAGCTTACCGGGACAGGCAACAGATACGCAGTATTTT
CDR3: CASSLPGQATDTQYF

D: TRBD1
V: TRBV7-2
size: .
J: TRBJ2-1
DNA: TGTGCCAGCAGCTTCCCGGGGAGGACAGGGGTAACCTACAATGAGCAGTTCTTC
CDR3: CASSFPGRTGVTYNEQFF